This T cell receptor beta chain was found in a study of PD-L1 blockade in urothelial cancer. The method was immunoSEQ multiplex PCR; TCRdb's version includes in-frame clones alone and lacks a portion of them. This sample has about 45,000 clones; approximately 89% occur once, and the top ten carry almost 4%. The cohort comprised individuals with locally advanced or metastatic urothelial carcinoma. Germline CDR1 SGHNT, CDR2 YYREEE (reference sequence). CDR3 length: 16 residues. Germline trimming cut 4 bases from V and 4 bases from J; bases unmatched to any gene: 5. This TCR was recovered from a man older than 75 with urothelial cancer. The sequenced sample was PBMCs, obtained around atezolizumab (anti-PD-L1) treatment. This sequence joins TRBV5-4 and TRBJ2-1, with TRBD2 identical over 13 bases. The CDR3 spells CASSGWTSGGYNEQFF. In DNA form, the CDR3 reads TGTGCCAGCAGCGGATGGACTAGCGGGGGTTACAATGAGCAGTTCTTC.